Included here is one TCR beta chain sequence, with context. These data come from a study of blood T cell repertoires in COVID-19. Study-level background: T cells, B-cell-depleted T cells, or PBMCs supplied cDNA or gDNA.

Germline loops: CDR1 ENHRY, CDR2 SYGVKD. This CDR3 has 16 residues. V was trimmed by 4 bases and J by 0 bases, leaving 15 bases between them. Adults between about 18 and 95 years of age took part from 24 US areas. Either two negative PCRs, clearance, or symptom resolution qualified Cohort 3 donors as recovered. Measured with immunoSEQ multiplex PCR; TCRdb has only the in-frame clones, and not every one. The sample lists more than 350,000 clones; around 87% were seen once. Sequenced sample: PBMCs or T cells enriched from blood (not recorded which). This sequence was found in a man aged 18 to 35 who had recovered from COVID-19. This chain joins TRBV10-3 and TRBJ1-1; perhaps TRBD1 as D (5 bases). This chain's CDR3 is CAISAQAGALNTEAFF. CDR3 sequence (DNA): TGTGCCATCAGTGCGCAGGCTGGGGCTTTGAACACTGAAGCTTTCTTT.